Shown below are 10 T cell receptor beta chains from a single sample sequenced in a study of shared clonotypes between healthy human individuals. Profiled with immunoSEQ multiplex PCR; TCRdb holds only in-frame clones, not every one. The data contain approximately 500,000 clones, over 70% of them singletons. Sequencing used PBMCs. Receptors originate from a middle-aged woman in good health. Some clones in this sample may be carry-over from other donors' samples.

This chain uses TRBV30 with TRBJ1-2, with D perhaps TRBD1 (6 bases). The V gene lost 2 bases and the J gene lost 4 bases, with 14 bases spanning the gap. Germline CDR1 reads GTSNPN; CDR2 reads SVGIG (reference sequence). The CDR3 length is 14 residues. DNA for the CDR3: TGTGCCTGGAGTCAAGGAGGGGGAGGCTATGGCTACACCTTC. Translating it yields CAWSQGGGGYGYTF. Full variable domain (missing parts from reference TRBV30 and TRBJ1-2): SQTIHQWPATLVQPVGSPLSLECTVEGTSNPNLYWYRQAAGRGLQLLFYSVGIGQISSEVPQNLSASRPQDRQFILSSKKLLLSDSGFYLCAWSQGGGGYGYTFGSGTRLTVV.

The genes are TRBV6-1 and TRBJ2-3, with 11 bases lining up with TRBD1. V trimming: 2 bases; J trimming: 4 bases; junction bases outside the gene matches: 2. CDR3 length equals 15 residues. CDR1 and CDR2 from the germline V gene are MNHNS and SASEGT. CDR3 DNA sequence: TGTGCCAGCAGTGAATGGGGACAGGGGGCAGATACGCAGTATTTT. As protein: CASSEWGQGADTQYF.

Turning to this clone: This sequence is one base from a far larger clone and is likely a read error. Distinct nucleotide sequences in the sample also encode this CDR3. The gene calls are TRBV19 and TRBJ2-5; TRBD2 might be the D (6 bases). The last part of the DNA fits TRBJ2-7 better; the J call may be wrong. The germline V gene encodes CDR1 LNHDA and CDR2 SQIVND (reference sequence). The CDR3 is 11 residues long. CDR3 sequence: CASDGGYEQYF. As DNA, the CDR3 is TGTGCTAGTGATGGGGGGTACGAGCAGTACTTC.

This clone showed up just a few times. The chain uses TRBV2 and TRBJ1-5, with 7 bases aligning to TRBD1. The germline V gene has CDR1 SNHLY and CDR2 FYNNEI. The length of the CDR3 is 14 residues. V lost 4 bases and J lost 4; bases outside the gene matches: 4. The CDR3 sequence: CASSGTGKNQPQHF. The CDR3 DNA follows: TGTGCCAGCAGTGGGACAGGCAAAAATCAGCCCCAGCATTTT.

This chain links TRBV5-6 with TRBJ2-3, with D perhaps matching TRBD1 or TRBD2 (5 bases each). CDR3 length: 15 amino acids. Germline CDR1 is SGHDT and CDR2 is YYEEEE. Trimming removed 0 bases at V and 10 bases at J, with 18 bases between. The CDR3, as DNA: TGTGCCAGCAGCTTGGTGCAGGGAGTGGCGGGTCCGCAGTATTTT. Encoded protein: CASSLVQGVAGPQYF.

The chain employs TRBV18 and TRBJ2-2; D remains ambiguous. V gave up 3 bases and J gave up 0 bases, with 5 bases separating them. The CDR3 is 14 amino acids. Germline V gene lookup returns CDR1 KGHSH and CDR2 LQKENI. The CDR3 here is CASSPLSNTGELFF. In DNA form, the CDR3 reads TGTGCCAGCTCACCCCTATCGAACACCGGGGAGCTGTTTTTT.

To note about this clone: A far larger clone is one base from this, pointing to a likely read error. The sample has other DNA sequences that encode this CDR3 too. CDR3 DNA sequence: TGTGCCAGCAGCTTACAGGGCTCCTACGAGCAGTACTTC. Protein: CASSLQGSYEQYF. The chain combines TRBV5-8 with TRBJ2-7, with D perhaps TRBD1 (6 bases). V lost 2 bases, J lost 0 bases, and 6 bases lay in between. CDR3 length: 13 residues. CDR1 SGHTS and CDR2 YDEGEE come from the germline V gene.

The chain carries TRBV5-1 and TRBJ1-1, with 7 bases matching TRBD1. The V gene's germline CDR1 is SGHRS and CDR2 YFSETQ. The CDR3 runs to 15 residues. Trimming cost V 3 bases and J 2 bases; bases outside gene matches: 7. The CDR3 DNA follows: TGCGCCAGCAGCTGGGGGACAGTGGCTAACACTGAAGCTTTCTTT. Residues: CASSWGTVANTEAFF.

The chain has TRBV18 and TRBJ1-2, with 8 positions matching TRBD1. J lost 4 bases, V lost 6 bases, and 13 bases had no gene match. Germline assignment: CDR1 KGHSH and CDR2 LQKENI. The CDR3 covers 16 residues. DNA of the CDR3: TGTGCCAGCTCCTCGCCGGACAGGGCGGTTGGCTATGGCTACACCTTC. It encodes CASSSPDRAVGYGYTF.

The chain combines TRBV30 with TRBJ2-7, with a possible D match to TRBD2 (5 bases). The CDR3 runs 13 residues. Germline CDR1 GTSNPN, CDR2 SVGIG (reference sequence). V was trimmed by 0 bases and J by 4 bases, leaving 10 bases between them. DNA for the CDR3: TGTGCCTGGAGTGTAGGAGGAAGGTACGAGCAGTACTTC. Amino acids: CAWSVGGRYEQYF.